These 18 T cell receptor beta chains share one sample of origin, sequenced in a study of early T cells in non-severe SARS-CoV-2 infection. TCRdb re-analysed the 5' RACE reads in MiXCR, keeping a single row per CDR3 protein. The table records approximately 100,000 distinct CDR3 sequences, around 16% of them present only once. The material sequenced was whole blood. The receptors originated from an adult who was a healthcare worker with PCR-confirmed SARS-CoV-2 infection or an uninfected control (not recorded which).

In its sample, this clonotype was seen a few times. The J gene is TRBJ2-3, the V gene TRBV6-2 or TRBV6-3; D perhaps matches TRBD2 (5 bases). The CDR3 consists of 16 residues. CDR1 MNHEY and CDR2 SVGEGT come from the germline V gene. Trimming removed 7 bases from V and 2 bases from J, with 19 bases in between. CDR3 region: CASNTYRGSDTDTQYF. The CDR3 DNA reads as TGTGCCAGCAATACCTACCGGGGTTCGGACACAGATACGCAGTATTTT.

This chain joins TRBV9 and TRBJ2-1; 8 bases are a match to TRBD2. The CDR3 length is 15 residues. From germline, CDR1 is SGDLS and CDR2 YYNGEE. V lost 4 bases, J lost 5 bases, and 8 bases stayed unmatched. The CDR3 protein is CASSFSGRRHNEQFF. CDR3 in DNA: TGTGCCAGCAGCTTCAGCGGGAGAAGGCACAATGAGCAGTTCTTC.

V is TRBV7-9 and J is TRBJ2-1, with unresolved D. The CDR3 sequence is 16 residues long. Germline V gives CDR1 SEHNR, CDR2 FQNEAQ (reference sequence). The V and J ends lost 1 base and 5 bases respectively, with 15 bases between them. The CDR3 region has the DNA TGTGCCAGCAGCTTAGTGTTGGTCCCAGCTGACAATGAGCAGTTCTTC. Protein product: CASSLVLVPADNEQFF. Full variable domain (missing parts from reference TRBV7-9 and TRBJ2-1): DTGVSQNPRHKITKRGQNVTFRCDPISEHNRLYWYRQTLGQGPEFLTYFQNEAQLEKSRLLSDRFSAERPKGSFSTLEIQRTEQGDSAMYLCASSLVLVPADNEQFFGPGTRLTVL.

Note on this clonotype: This may come from a read error, since a much larger clone is one base off. J is TRBJ2-5 and V is TRBV5-1; TRBD2 matches at 7 bases. V shed 9 bases and J 3 bases; nucleotides not matched to a gene: 11. The CDR3 is made up of 14 amino acids. Germline CDR1 and CDR2: SGHRS and YFSETQ. CDR3: CATSAGNPEETQYF. CDR3 in DNA: TGCGCCACTTCAGCGGGGAACCCAGAAGAGACCCAGTACTTC.

This clonotype was picked up a small number of times. The V call is TRBV20-1, the J call TRBJ2-5; the D is unclear. Germline CDR1 reads DFQATT; CDR2 reads SNEGSKA (reference sequence). The V end was cut by 0 bases, the J end by 1 base, with 6 bases between. The CDR3 loop spans 13 amino acids. The CDR3 nucleotides read TGCAGTGCTAGAGAAAGGATCCAAGAGACCCAGTACTTC. It encodes CSARERIQETQYF.

The genes are TRBV7-9 and TRBJ2-1; tentative D call: TRBD2 (6 bases). CDR1 and CDR2 from the germline V gene are SEHNR and FQNEAQ (reference sequence). This CDR3 comprises 16 residues. V was clipped by 4 bases and J by 7 bases, with 20 bases between them. DNA for the CDR3: TGTGCCAGCAGCTCCCGGGAGAACCCCACGGGGAATGAGCAGTTCTTC. Its protein product is CASSSRENPTGNEQFF.

This clonotype was found many times. The chain combines TRBV7-2 with TRBJ2-7; a possible D gene is TRBD2 (7 bases). Trimming stripped 2 bases from V and 3 bases from J, with 23 bases between. The CDR3 covers 18 residues. The V gene's germline CDR1 is SGHTA and CDR2 FQGNSA. CDR3 amino acids: CASSLRGGTGTSFYEQYF. In DNA form, the CDR3 reads TGTGCCAGCAGCTTAAGGGGGGGGACCGGGACGTCGTTCTACGAGCAGTACTTC.

This clonotype has a count of ten or more. The chain recombines TRBV12-3 or TRBV12-4 with TRBJ1-5; TRBD1 might be the D (6 bases). This CDR3 region has 15 residues. V was clipped by 6 bases and J by 5 bases, with 17 bases between them. The CDR3 region is CASRWGQGTYQPQHF. The CDR3 DNA sequence: TGTGCCAGCAGGTGGGGGCAGGGGACCTATCAGCCCCAGCATTTT.

This clonotype was counted a few times. The chain has TRBV5-4 and TRBJ2-3, with D possibly matching TRBD2 (6 bases). V lost 0 bases and J lost 6, with 11 bases in between. Germline assignment: CDR1 SGHNT and CDR2 YYREEE (reference sequence). The CDR3 is made up of 14 amino acids. The CDR3 here is CASSLGRGQDTQYF. The CDR3 region has the DNA TGTGCCAGCAGCTTGGGGCGGGGCCAGGATACGCAGTATTTT.

This clonotype has just a few counts. This rearrangement joins TRBV7-9 to TRBJ1-6, with D possibly being TRBD1 (6 bases). Germline V lookup: CDR1 SEHNR, CDR2 FQNEAQ (reference sequence). V was cut by 3 bases and J by 14 bases, with 14 bases left in between. The CDR3 has 13 amino acids. The CDR3 is CASSLQGMDSLHF. CDR3 DNA: TGTGCCAGCAGCTTGCAGGGGATGGATTCCCTCCACTTT.

There are a few counts of this clonotype. V and J are TRBV20-1 and TRBJ2-1; 10 bases are shared with TRBD2. Losses at the gene ends were 1 base for V and 3 bases for J; bases not matched to a gene: 3. The CDR3 has 15 amino acids. Germline CDR1 reads DFQATT; CDR2 reads SNEGSKA (reference sequence). CDR3: CSARALAGDYNEQFF. The CDR3 coding sequence is TGCAGTGCTAGAGCTCTAGCGGGAGACTACAATGAGCAGTTCTTC.

The chain joins TRBV4-3 to TRBJ2-7; no clear D gene. Germline V gene data show CDR1 as LGHNA and CDR2 as YSLEER. Deletions cut 0 bases from V and 1 base from J, with 16 bases between. The CDR3 consists of 17 residues. CDR3 in DNA: TGCGCCAGCAGCCAAGATAGGTCCAGGCTACTTTCCTACGAGCAGTACTTC. Protein sequence: CASSQDRSRLLSYEQYF.

This clonotype appeared a few times. The rearrangement joins TRBV18 to TRBJ2-3; 10 bases are shared with TRBD1. Trimming cost V 2 bases and J 0 bases; bases outside gene matches: 5. The CDR3 has 17 residues. Germline V gene sequence: CDR1 KGHSH, CDR2 LQKENI. CDR3 loop: CASSPTGTGASTDTQYF. The CDR3 region has the DNA TGTGCCAGCTCACCAACCGGGACAGGGGCTAGCACAGATACGCAGTATTTT.

This clonotype was detected only a few times. The chain has TRBV6-1 and TRBJ2-3; tentatively, D is TRBD1 (5 bases). Trimming took off 0 bases at V and 0 bases at J, with 16 bases between the two ends. The germline gives CDR1 MNHNS, CDR2 SASEGT. The CDR3 has 18 residues. CDR3 DNA sequence: TGTGCCAGCAGTGAAGCTAAGACAGCCCTTTCAAGCACAGATACGCAGTATTTT. It codes for CASSEAKTALSSTDTQYF.

This chain links TRBV20-1 with TRBJ2-3, with a tentative D call TRBD1 (5 bases). Trimming removed 0 bases from V and 1 base from J, with 14 bases in between. This CDR3 is 16 amino acids long. The V gene's germline CDR1 is DFQATT and CDR2 SNEGSKA (reference sequence). The CDR3 sequence is CSARDLGQGGTDTQYF. Here the CDR3 DNA reads TGCAGTGCTAGAGACCTGGGGCAGGGCGGCACAGATACGCAGTATTTT.

The V gene is TRBV30, the J gene TRBJ2-5, with 9 bases identical to TRBD2. V dropped 6 bases and J dropped 4; count of bases not matched to a gene: 15. CDR3 length equals 16 residues. Germline assignment: CDR1 GTSNPN and CDR2 SVGIG (reference sequence). CDR3 region: CACIPFSGRARETQYF. Here the CDR3 DNA reads TGTGCCTGCATTCCATTTAGCGGGAGAGCCCGAGAGACCCAGTACTTC.

There are a few counts of this clonotype. CDR3: CASSFPGMTRGASYNEQFF. In DNA, the CDR3 is TGTGCCAGCAGTTTTCCGGGAATGACCAGGGGCGCGAGCTACAATGAGCAGTTCTTC. The rearrangement links TRBV12-3 or TRBV12-4 to TRBJ2-1; D might be TRBD1 (6 bases). The CDR3 runs to 19 residues. The V end was cut by 3 bases, the J end by 3 bases, with 24 bases between.

This clonotype occurred a few times. The chain employs TRBV29-1 and TRBJ1-1; no clear D. The CDR3 contains 14 residues. V was trimmed by 4 bases and J by 0 bases, leaving 12 bases between them. From germline, CDR1 is SQVTM and CDR2 ANQGSEA. CDR3 sequence reads: CSVGRRAMNTEAFF. DNA for the CDR3: TGCAGCGTTGGACGGAGGGCCATGAACACTGAAGCTTTCTTT.